This TCR beta chain was recorded in a study of blood T cell repertoires in COVID-19. Study as a whole: Researchers got acute and convalescent COVID-19 samples from the United States, Italy and Spain. Sample material is recorded as cDNA or gDNA derived from T cells, B-cell-depleted T cells, or PBMCs.

This clone was observed once. Original processing notes: Estimated nucleated cell counts came from reference gene primer amplification. Sequenced by immunoSEQ multiplex PCR; TCRdb stores in-frame clones only, minus some. D and trimming come from the DNA, and the V and J calls and clone size come from that table. The data show fewer than 150,000 clones, with about four fifths seen just once and about 8% held by the top ten. The CDR3 loop spans 13 amino acids. Trimming removed 4 bases from V and 0 bases from J, with 4 bases in between. The germline V gene has CDR1 MDHEN and CDR2 SYDVKM. The sequencing input was peripheral blood. The clonotype was recovered from a human donor in a cohort sampled during active COVID-19. J is TRBJ2-1 and V is TRBV28, with D uncertain. DNA of the CDR3: TGTGCCAGCAGTTCCTTCTCCTACAATGAGCAGTTCTTC. Translation gives CASSSFSYNEQFF. Complete variable domain (other parts from reference TRBV28 and TRBJ2-1): DVKVTQSSRYLVKRTGEKVFLECVQDMDHENMFWYRQDPGLGLRLIYFSYDVKMKEKGDIPEGYSVSREKKERFSLILESASTNQTSMYLCASSSFSYNEQFFGPGTRLTVL.